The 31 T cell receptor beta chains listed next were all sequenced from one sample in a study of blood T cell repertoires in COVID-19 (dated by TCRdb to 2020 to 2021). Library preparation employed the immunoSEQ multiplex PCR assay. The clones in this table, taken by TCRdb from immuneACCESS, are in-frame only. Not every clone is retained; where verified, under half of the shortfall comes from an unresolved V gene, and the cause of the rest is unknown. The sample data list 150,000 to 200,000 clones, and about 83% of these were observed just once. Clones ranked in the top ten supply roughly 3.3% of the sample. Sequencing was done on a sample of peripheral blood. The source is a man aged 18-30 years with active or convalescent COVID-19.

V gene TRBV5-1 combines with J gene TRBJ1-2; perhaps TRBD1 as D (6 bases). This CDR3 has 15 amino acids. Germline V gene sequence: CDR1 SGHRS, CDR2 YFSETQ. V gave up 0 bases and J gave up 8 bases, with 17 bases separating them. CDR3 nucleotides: TGCGCCAGCAGCTTGGAACAGGGTTTCTACGAAGGCTACACCTTC. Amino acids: CASSLEQGFYEGYTF.

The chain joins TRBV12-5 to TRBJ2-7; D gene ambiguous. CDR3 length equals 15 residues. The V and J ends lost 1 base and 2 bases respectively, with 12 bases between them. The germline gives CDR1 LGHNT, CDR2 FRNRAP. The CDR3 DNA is TGTGCTAGTGGTTTGGCCTCCGAGGAGACCTACGAGCAGTACTTC. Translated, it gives CASGLASEETYEQYF.

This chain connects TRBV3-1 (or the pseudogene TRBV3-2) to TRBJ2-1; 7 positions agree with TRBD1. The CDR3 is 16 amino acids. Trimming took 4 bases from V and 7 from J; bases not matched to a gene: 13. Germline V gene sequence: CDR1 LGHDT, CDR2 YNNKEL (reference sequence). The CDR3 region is CASSLLRDSKSNEQFF. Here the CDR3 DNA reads TGTGCCAGCAGCCTACTCCGGGACAGTAAATCGAATGAGCAGTTCTTC.

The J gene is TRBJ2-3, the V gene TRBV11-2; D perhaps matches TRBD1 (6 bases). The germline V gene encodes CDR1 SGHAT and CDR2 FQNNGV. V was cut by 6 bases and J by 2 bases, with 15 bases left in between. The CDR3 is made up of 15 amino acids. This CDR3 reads CASSLDWGPTDTQYF. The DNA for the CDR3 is TGTGCCAGCAGTTTGGACTGGGGGCCCACAGATACGCAGTATTTT.

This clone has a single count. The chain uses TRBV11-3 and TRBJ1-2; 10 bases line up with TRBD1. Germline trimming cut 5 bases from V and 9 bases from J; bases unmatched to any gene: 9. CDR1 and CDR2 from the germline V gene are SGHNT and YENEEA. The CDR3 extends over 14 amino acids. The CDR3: CASSPRDRGESYTF. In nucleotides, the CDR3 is TGTGCCAGCAGCCCCCGGGACAGGGGAGAGAGCTACACCTTC.

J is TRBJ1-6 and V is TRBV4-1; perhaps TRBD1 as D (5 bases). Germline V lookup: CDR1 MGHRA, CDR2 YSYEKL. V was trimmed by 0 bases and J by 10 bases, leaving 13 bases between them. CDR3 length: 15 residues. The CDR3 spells CASSQDLGGSSPLHF. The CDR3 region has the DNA TGCGCCAGCAGCCAAGATTTGGGGGGGTCATCACCCCTCCACTTT.

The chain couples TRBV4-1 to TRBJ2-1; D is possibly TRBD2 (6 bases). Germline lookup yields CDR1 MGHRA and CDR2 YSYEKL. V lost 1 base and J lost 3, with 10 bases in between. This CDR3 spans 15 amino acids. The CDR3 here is CASSQGPGGYNEQFF. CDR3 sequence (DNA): TGCGCCAGCAGCCAAGGGCCCGGGGGCTACAATGAGCAGTTCTTC.

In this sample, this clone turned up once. Here the CDR3 DNA reads TGTGCCAGCTCACCGAGTCTAGCGGGAGTCGGCCACGAGCAGTACTTC. Translated, it gives CASSPSLAGVGHEQYF. The chain links TRBV18 to TRBJ2-7; 10 bases align to TRBD2. V shed 3 bases, J shed 5 bases, and the junction held 10 bases outside the gene matches. From germline, CDR1 is KGHSH and CDR2 LQKENI. The CDR3 length is 16 residues.

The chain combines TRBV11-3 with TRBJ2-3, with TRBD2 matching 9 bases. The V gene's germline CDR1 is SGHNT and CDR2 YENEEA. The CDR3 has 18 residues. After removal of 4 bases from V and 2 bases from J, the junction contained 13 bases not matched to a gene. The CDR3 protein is CASSSHPWEREATDTQYF. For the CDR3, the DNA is TGTGCCAGCAGCTCCCACCCTTGGGAGCGGGAGGCCACAGATACGCAGTATTTT.

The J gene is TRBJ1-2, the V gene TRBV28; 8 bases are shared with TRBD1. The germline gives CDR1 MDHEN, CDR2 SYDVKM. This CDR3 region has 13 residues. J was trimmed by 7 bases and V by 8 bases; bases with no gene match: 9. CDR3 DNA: TGTGCCAGCCGGACAGGGAAGCCTCCTGGCTACACCTTC. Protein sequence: CASRTGKPPGYTF.

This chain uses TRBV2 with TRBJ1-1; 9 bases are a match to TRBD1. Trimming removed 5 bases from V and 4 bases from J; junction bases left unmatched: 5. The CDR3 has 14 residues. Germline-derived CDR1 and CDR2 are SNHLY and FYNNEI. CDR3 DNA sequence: TGTGCCAGCAGTAGACAGGGGGGTGTCACTGAAGCTTTCTTT. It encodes CASSRQGGVTEAFF.

The DNA for the CDR3 is TGTGCCAGCAGCCAAGAGGTGCAGGGGGGTTCACCCCTCCACTTT. It yields the protein CASSQEVQGGSPLHF. The gene calls are TRBV3-1 (or the pseudogene TRBV3-2) and TRBJ1-6; 7 bases fit TRBD1. There are 15 residues in the CDR3. Germline-derived CDR1 and CDR2 are LGHDT and YNNKEL (reference sequence). Unmatched junction bases numbered 5, after V lost 0 bases and J lost 9 bases.

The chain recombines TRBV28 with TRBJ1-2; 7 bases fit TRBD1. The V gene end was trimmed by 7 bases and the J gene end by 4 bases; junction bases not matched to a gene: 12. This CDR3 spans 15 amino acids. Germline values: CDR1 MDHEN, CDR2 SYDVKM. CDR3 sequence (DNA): TGTGCCAGCACTATACCGGGACAGCAACTCTATGGCTACACCTTC. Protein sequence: CASTIPGQQLYGYTF.

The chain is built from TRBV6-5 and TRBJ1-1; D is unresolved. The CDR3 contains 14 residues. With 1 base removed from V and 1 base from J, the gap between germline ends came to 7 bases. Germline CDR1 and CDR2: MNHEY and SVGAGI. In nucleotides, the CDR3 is TGTGCCAGCAGTTACTGGGGAGAGAACACTGAAGCTTTCTTT. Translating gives CASSYWGENTEAFF.

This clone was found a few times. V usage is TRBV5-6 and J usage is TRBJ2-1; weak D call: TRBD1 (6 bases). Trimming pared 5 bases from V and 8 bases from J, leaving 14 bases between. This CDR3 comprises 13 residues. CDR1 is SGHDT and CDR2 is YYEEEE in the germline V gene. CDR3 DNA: TGTGCCAGCAGTCTACAGGGTCGGCATGAGCAGTTCTTC. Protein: CASSLQGRHEQFF.

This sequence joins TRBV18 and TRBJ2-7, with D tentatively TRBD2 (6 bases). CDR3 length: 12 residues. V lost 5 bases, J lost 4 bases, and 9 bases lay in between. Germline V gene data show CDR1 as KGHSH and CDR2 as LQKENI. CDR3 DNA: TGTGCCAGCTCATCCGGACTATACGAGCAGTACGTC. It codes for CASSSGLYEQYV.

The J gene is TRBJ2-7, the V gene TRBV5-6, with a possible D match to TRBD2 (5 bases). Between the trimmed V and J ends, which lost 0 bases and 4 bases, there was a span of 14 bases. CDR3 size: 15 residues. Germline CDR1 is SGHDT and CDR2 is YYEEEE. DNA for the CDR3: TGTGCCAGCAGCTTGGAACGGAGGACCGGTTACGAGCAGTACTTC. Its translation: CASSLERRTGYEQYF.

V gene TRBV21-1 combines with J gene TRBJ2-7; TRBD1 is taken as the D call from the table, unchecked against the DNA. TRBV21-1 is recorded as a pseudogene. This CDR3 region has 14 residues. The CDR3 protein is CASSKLGRDYEQYF. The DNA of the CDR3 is TGTGCCAGCAGCAAGTTGGGCAGGGACTACGAGCAGTACTTC.

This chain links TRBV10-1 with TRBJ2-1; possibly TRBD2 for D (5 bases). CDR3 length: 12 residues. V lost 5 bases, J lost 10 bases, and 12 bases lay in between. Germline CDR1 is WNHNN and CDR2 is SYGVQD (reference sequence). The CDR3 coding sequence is TGCGCCAGCAGTATCGGGGTGGCAGAGCAGTTCTTC. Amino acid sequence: CASSIGVAEQFF.

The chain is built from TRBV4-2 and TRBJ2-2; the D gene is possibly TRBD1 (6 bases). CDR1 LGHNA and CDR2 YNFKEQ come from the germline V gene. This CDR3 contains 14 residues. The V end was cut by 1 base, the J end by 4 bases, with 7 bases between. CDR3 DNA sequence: TGTGCCAGCAGCCAAGGGGGGCTCACCGGGGAGCTGTTTTTT. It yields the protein CASSQGGLTGELFF.

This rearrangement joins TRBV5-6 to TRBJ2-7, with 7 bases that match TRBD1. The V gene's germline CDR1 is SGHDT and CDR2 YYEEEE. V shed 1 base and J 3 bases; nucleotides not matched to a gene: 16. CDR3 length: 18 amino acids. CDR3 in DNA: TGTGCCAGCAGCTTGTTGGCAGCCTGGGACAGAACCCTCTACGAGCAGTACTTC. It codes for CASSLLAAWDRTLYEQYF.

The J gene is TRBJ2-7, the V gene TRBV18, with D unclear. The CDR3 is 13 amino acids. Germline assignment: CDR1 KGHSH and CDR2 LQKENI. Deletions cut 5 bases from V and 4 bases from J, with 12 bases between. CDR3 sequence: CASSADVVYEQYF. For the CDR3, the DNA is TGTGCCAGCTCAGCCGATGTAGTTTACGAGCAGTACTTC.

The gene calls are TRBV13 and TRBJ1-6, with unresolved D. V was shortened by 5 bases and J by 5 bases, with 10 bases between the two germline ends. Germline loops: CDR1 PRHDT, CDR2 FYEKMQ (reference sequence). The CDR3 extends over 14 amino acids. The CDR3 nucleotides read TGTGCCAGCAGCCCCGGGAGAAATAATTCACCCCTCCACTTT. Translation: CASSPGRNNSPLHF.

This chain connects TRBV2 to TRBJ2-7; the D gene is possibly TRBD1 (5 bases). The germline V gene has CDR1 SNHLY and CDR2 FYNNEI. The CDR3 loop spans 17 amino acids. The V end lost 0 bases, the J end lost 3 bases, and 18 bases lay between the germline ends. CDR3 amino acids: CASSEAGLGTGNYEQYV. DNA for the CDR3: TGTGCCAGCAGTGAAGCCGGTTTGGGAACAGGCAACTACGAGCAGTACGTC.

In DNA, the CDR3 is TGCGCCAGCAGCCAATATGGACAGATCAACACTGAAGCTTTCTTT. Protein: CASSQYGQINTEAFF. This chain links TRBV5-1 with TRBJ1-1, with D perhaps matching TRBD1 (6 bases). The CDR3 runs 15 residues. Germline V gives CDR1 SGHRS, CDR2 YFSETQ. V gave up 4 bases and J gave up 2 bases, with 15 bases separating them.

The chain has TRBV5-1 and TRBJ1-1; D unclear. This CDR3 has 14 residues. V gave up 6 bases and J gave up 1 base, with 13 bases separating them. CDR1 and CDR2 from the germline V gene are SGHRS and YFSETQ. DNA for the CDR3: TGCGCCAGCACCCGGGGTGACTGGAACACTGAAGCTTTCTTT. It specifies CASTRGDWNTEAFF.

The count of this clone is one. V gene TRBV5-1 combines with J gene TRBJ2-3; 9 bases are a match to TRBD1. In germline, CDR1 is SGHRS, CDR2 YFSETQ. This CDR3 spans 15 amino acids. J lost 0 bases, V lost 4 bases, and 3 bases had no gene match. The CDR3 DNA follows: TGCGCCAGCAGCCCTGGGACAGGGAGCACAGATACGCAGTATTTT. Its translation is CASSPGTGSTDTQYF.

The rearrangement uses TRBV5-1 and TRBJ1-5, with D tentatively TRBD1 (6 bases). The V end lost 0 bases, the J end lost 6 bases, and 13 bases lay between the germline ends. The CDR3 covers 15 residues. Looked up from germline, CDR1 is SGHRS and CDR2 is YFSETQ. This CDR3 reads CASSLGDRPLQPQHF. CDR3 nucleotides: TGCGCCAGCAGCTTGGGCGACAGGCCTCTTCAGCCCCAGCATTTT. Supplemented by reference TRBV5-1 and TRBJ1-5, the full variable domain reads KAGVTQTPRYLIKTRGQQVTLSCSPISGHRSVSWYQQTPGQGLQFLFEYFSETQRNKGNFPGRFSGRQFSNSRSEMNVSTLELGDSALYLCASSLGDRPLQPQHFGDGTRLSIL.

The CDR3 loop reads CASSLPGGMTEAFF. The CDR3 bases are TGTGCCAGCAGCTTACCAGGAGGGATGACTGAAGCTTTCTTT. The chain carries TRBV5-5 and TRBJ1-1; the D is unclear. The CDR3 contains 14 residues. Germline CDR1 SGHKS, CDR2 YYEKEE (reference sequence). V was pared by 2 bases and J by 5 bases, with 13 bases between. Supplemented by reference TRBV5-5 and TRBJ1-1, the full variable domain reads DAGVTQSPTHLIKTRGQQVTLRCSPISGHKSVSWYQQVLGQGPQFIFQYYEKEERGRGNFPDRFSARQFPNYSSELNVNALLLGDSALYLCASSLPGGMTEAFFGQGTRLTVV.

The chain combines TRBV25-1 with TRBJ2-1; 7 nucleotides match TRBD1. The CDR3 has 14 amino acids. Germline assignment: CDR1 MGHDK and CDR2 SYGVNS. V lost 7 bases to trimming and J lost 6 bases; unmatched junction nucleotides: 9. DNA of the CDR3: TGTGCCAGCAACGTGGGGGACAGCTTCAATGAGCAGTTCTTC. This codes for CASNVGDSFNEQFF.

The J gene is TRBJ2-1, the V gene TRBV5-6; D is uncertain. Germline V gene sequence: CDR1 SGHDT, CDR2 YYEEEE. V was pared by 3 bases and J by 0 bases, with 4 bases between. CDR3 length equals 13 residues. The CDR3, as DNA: TGTGCCAGCAGCTATAGCTCCTACAATGAGCAGTTCTTC. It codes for CASSYSSYNEQFF. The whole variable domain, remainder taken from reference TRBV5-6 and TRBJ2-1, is DAGVTQSPTHLIKTRGQQVTLRCSPKSGHDTVSWYQQALGQGPQFIFQYYEEEERQRGNFPDRFSGHQFPNYSSELNVNALLLGDSALYLCASSYSSYNEQFFGPGTRLTVL.